Presented here are 3 T cell receptor beta chains from one specimen sequenced in a study of CD8+ T cells in alopecia areata. It was cDNA, reverse transcribed from extracted RNA, that served as the sequencing template. Some clones are missing from TCRdb's copy, which holds only in-frame ones; the method was immunoSEQ multiplex PCR. The sample lists approximately 130,000 clones, roughly 50% seen once, with over 9.5% in the top ten. The sample was NKG2D-low CD8+ T cells sorted from blood. The source of these receptors is a human donor with alopecia areata.

The genes are TRBV29-1 and TRBJ2-5; D possibly corresponds to TRBD1 (5 bases). The CDR3 loop spans 13 amino acids. The germline V gene encodes CDR1 SQVTM and CDR2 ANQGSEA. V was cut by 4 bases and J by 0 bases, with 9 bases left in between. The CDR3 loop reads CSVVPRDQETQYF. The CDR3, as DNA: TGCAGCGTTGTCCCCAGGGACCAAGAGACCCAGTACTTC.

V gene TRBV6-5 combines with J gene TRBJ2-2; D is undetermined. The CDR3 is 11 residues long. The germline V gene has CDR1 MNHEY and CDR2 SVGAGI. V dropped 7 bases and J dropped 6 bases, with 6 bases sitting between them. CDR3 amino acids: CASTFSGELFF. CDR3 sequence (DNA): TGTGCCAGCACGTTCTCCGGGGAGCTGTTTTTT.

This clone has a handful of counts. The chain employs TRBV29-1 and TRBJ1-1; no clear D gene. Trimming removed 2 bases from V and 1 base from J, with 5 bases in between. CDR1 is SQVTM and CDR2 is ANQGSEA in the germline V gene. This CDR3 has 12 amino acids. CDR3 sequence: CSVEPPNTEAFF. The CDR3, as DNA: TGCAGCGTTGAACCCCCGAACACTGAAGCTTTCTTT. Based on the CDR3 plus reference TRBV29-1 and TRBJ1-1, the full variable domain is SAVISQKPSRDICQRGTSLTIQCQVDSQVTMMFWYRQQPGQSLTLIATANQGSEATYESGFVIDKFPISRPNLTFSTLTVSNMSPEDSSIYLCSVEPPNTEAFFGQGTRLTVV.